This is a list of T cell receptor beta chains from one sample in a study of blood T cell repertoires in COVID-19. Data came from immunoSEQ multiplex PCR; TCRdb stores just in-frame clones and leaves some out. The sample includes 150,000 or so clones, around 82% of them seen just once. The sequenced sample was PBMCs or T cells enriched from blood (not recorded which). These receptors were taken from a woman between 45 and 60 years old in a cohort exposed to, infected with or recovered from COVID-19 (not recorded which). Each CDR3 is given with its conserved first and last residue. A D gene is named only where the DNA matches it firmly. Not all rows give a size; the values are once, few, many and, for expanded clones, a class.

J,V,size,D,DNA,CDR3
TRBJ1-5,TRBV5-6,.,.,TGTGCCAGCAGCTTTACGCGGGGAGGCAGTAGCAATCAGCCCCAGCATTTT,CASSFTRGGSSNQPQHF
TRBJ2-1,TRBV4-1,.,TRBD2,TGCGCCAGCAGCCAAGTCTATCCGGGAGGGAGTGACAATGAGCAGTTCTTC,CASSQVYPGGSDNEQFF
TRBJ1-1,TRBV18,.,.,TGTGCCACCGCTAATAATGTGAACACTGAAGCTTTCTTT,CATANNVNTEAFF
TRBJ2-1,TRBV11-2,.,TRBD2,TGTGCCAGCAGTCGGACTAGCGGGGGGGCCTTTGAGCAGTTCTTC,CASSRTSGGAFEQFF
TRBJ2-3,TRBV3-1/TRBV3-2,.,TRBD2,TGTGCCAGCAGCCAAGGGGAAGCGGGGACAGATACGCAGTATTTT,CASSQGEAGTDTQYF
TRBJ1-6,TRBV28,.,.,TGTGCCAGCCCCACAACGGACAACAGGTCACCCCTCCACTTT,CASPTTDNRSPLHF
TRBJ1-4,TRBV5-6,.,.,TGTGCCAGCAGCTCCCCGGGGGAAGGCACCAACGACGAAAAACTGTTTTTT,CASSSPGEGTNDEKLFF
TRBJ2-5,TRBV4-2,.,.,TGTGCCAGCAGCCAAGATTGGGTGGGGGGGACCCAGTACTTC,CASSQDWVGGTQYF
TRBJ2-1,TRBV9,.,.,TGTGCCAGCGCGGAAGCCCCGTCTAGTAATGAGCAGTTCTTC,CASAEAPSSNEQFF
TRBJ1-5,TRBV3-1/TRBV3-2,once,.,TGTGCCAGCAGTCCGGACAGCCGGGTTGGGCCCCAGCATTTT,CASSPDSRVGPQHF
TRBJ2-1,TRBV18,few,.,TGTGCCAGCTCACCTGCGGACTATGAGCAGTTCTTC,CASSPADYEQFF
TRBJ1-5,TRBV27,.,.,TGTGCCAGCAGACCCCTGAGGACGGCCGGGGAAGAACCCCAGCATTTT,CASRPLRTAGEEPQHF
TRBJ1-4,TRBV28,.,.,TGTGCCAGCAGCCAGGGGCTGAGTGAAAAACTGTTTTTT,CASSQGLSEKLFF
TRBJ1-6,TRBV11-2,.,.,TGTGCCAGCAGCCTGCGCGGGCAGGTTATGTCACCCCTCCACTTT,CASSLRGQVMSPLHF
TRBJ1-5,TRBV19,.,TRBD1,TGTGCCAGTAGTCACAGGGGCGGATTATTAGGCAATCAGCCCCAGCATTTT,CASSHRGGLLGNQPQHF
TRBJ2-5,TRBV7-9,.,TRBD1,TGTGCCAGCAGCTTCCATACGACAGGGGGGCGAGGAACCCAGTACTTC,CASSFHTTGGRGTQYF
TRBJ1-5,TRBV10-3,.,TRBD1,TGTGCCATCAGGAAGGGACCGGGACAGGGAGGTGAAAGCAATCAGCCCCAGCATTTT,CAIRKGPGQGGESNQPQHF
TRBJ2-6,TRBV9,.,.,TGTGCCAGCAGCGTAGTTGGGCCCGGGGCCAACGTCCTGACTTTC,CASSVVGPGANVLTF
TRBJ2-7,TRBV28,.,.,TGTGCCAGCAGAAGGCCCACAGGGCTAACCTACGAGCAGTACTTC,CASRRPTGLTYEQYF
TRBJ2-2,TRBV6-2/TRBV6-3,.,TRBD2,TGTGCCAGCAGTTACCCCGCTAGCGGGGTGATCACCGGGGAGCTGTTTTTT,CASSYPASGVITGELFF
TRBJ1-2,TRBV30,.,TRBD1,TGTGCCTGCGGACAGGGGGCTAGCTACACCTTC,CACGQGASYTF
TRBJ2-7,TRBV7-6,.,TRBD1,TGTGCCAGCAGCTTAGTTACCCCGGGACAGGGCCCAACTCTTGCCTACGAGCAGTACTTC,CASSLVTPGQGPTLAYEQYF
TRBJ2-1,TRBV28,.,.,TGTGCCAGCAGTCGGGTAAATGAGCAGTTCTTC,CASSRVNEQFF
TRBJ2-7,TRBV2,.,TRBD1,TGTGCCAGCAGTCGACAGGGGGCTCAAAGTGGCGAGCAGTACTTC,CASSRQGAQSGEQYF
TRBJ2-2,TRBV6-4,.,.,TGTGCCAGTGAAAGGACAGCTAACACCGGGGAGCTGTTTTTT,CASERTANTGELFF
TRBJ1-4,TRBV6-5,few,.,TGTGCCAGCAGTTATGGGAGAGCGGAAAAACTGTTTTTT,CASSYGRAEKLFF
TRBJ2-3,TRBV20-1,.,.,TGCAGTCCGTCGTCGACAGATACGCAGTATTTT,CSPSSTDTQYF
TRBJ2-1,TRBV11-3,.,.,TGTGCCAGCAGCTTAGGCGGTCCCTCCTACAATGAGCAGTTCTTC,CASSLGGPSYNEQFF
TRBJ1-3,TRBV9,.,.,TGTGCCAGCAGCGCCGACCCCAGGGTCTCTGGAAACACCATATATTTT,CASSADPRVSGNTIYF
TRBJ2-3,TRBV4-2,.,TRBD2,TGTGCCAGCAGCCAAGAGGAAATCGCGGCGGGGGGAACAGATACGCAGTATTTT,CASSQEEIAAGGTDTQYF
TRBJ2-2,TRBV11-3,.,.,TGTGCCAGCAGCCCGATAGGACAGGGGATAGCGGGAGATCCCACCGGGGAGCTGTTTTTT,CASSPIGQGIAGDPTGELFF
TRBJ2-1,TRBV18,.,TRBD2,TGTGCCAGCTCACCTTATATAGCGGGGGGCTCCTACAATGAGCAGTTCTTC,CASSPYIAGGSYNEQFF
TRBJ1-6,TRBV2,.,TRBD1,TGTGCCAGTACAGGGGGAGTTTTACAATCCTATAATTCACCCCTCCACTTT,CASTGGVLQSYNSPLHF
TRBJ1-1,TRBV27,.,TRBD1,TGTGCCAGCAGGGGGACAGGGACAATCGCTGAAGCTTTCTTT,CASRGTGTIAEAFF
TRBJ1-1,TRBV19,.,.,TGTGCCAGTTGGGCCCTGGGATTACAGGGCTCGGGTTCTGAAGCTTTCTTT,CASWALGLQGSGSEAFF
TRBJ2-1,TRBV19,.,.,TGTGCCAGTAGTAACATACTAGCCGCCAGAGACAATGAGCAGTTCTTC,CASSNILAARDNEQFF
TRBJ2-3,TRBV7-2,.,TRBD1,TGTGCCAGCAGCATAGGGACAGGGCACGATACGCAGTATTTT,CASSIGTGHDTQYF
TRBJ2-2,TRBV6-2/TRBV6-3,.,.,TGTGCCAGCAGTTACCCTTACGGAGGAACGAACACCGGGGAGCTGTTTTTT,CASSYPYGGTNTGELFF
TRBJ1-6,TRBV5-8,.,TRBD1,TGTGCCAGCAGCGGGAGGACAGGGGAAACCTATAATTCACCCCTCCACTTT,CASSGRTGETYNSPLHF
TRBJ1-1,TRBV28,.,TRBD1,TGTGCCAGCAGTTTATCCGGGACAGGGCTCGGTGAAGCTTTCTTT,CASSLSGTGLGEAFF